These 13 T cell receptor beta chains came from one sample sequenced in a study of blood T cell repertoires in COVID-19. Method: immunoSEQ multiplex PCR; TCRdb's copy keeps in-frame clones and lacks some. The sample has a few hundred thousand clones, around nine tenths seen once. Sequenced input: PBMCs or T cells enriched from blood (not recorded which). Receptor source: a woman aged 25 to 45 who had recovered from COVID-19.

The V call is TRBV10-2, the J call TRBJ1-6; D is undetermined. Germline loops: CDR1 WSHSY, CDR2 SAAADI. CDR3 size: 15 residues. V was cut by 4 bases and J by 3 bases, with 10 bases left in between. The CDR3: CASSASGGYNSPLHF. DNA for the CDR3: TGCGCCAGCAGTGCCTCGGGTGGCTATAATTCACCCCTCCACTTT.

The rearrangement uses TRBV10-3 and TRBJ2-5, with 9 bases aligning to TRBD1. The CDR3 covers 17 residues. Germline V gene data show CDR1 as ENHRY and CDR2 as SYGVKD. V was pared by 0 bases and J by 6 bases, with 11 bases of the junction left unmatched. The CDR3 DNA sequence: TGTGCCATCAGTGAGTCGCCGGGACAGGGTTTGGGGAAGACCCAGTACTTC. Protein product: CAISESPGQGLGKTQYF.

The rearrangement links TRBV4-3 to TRBJ2-3; 8 nucleotides align to TRBD2. J gave up 6 bases and V 1 base, and 12 bases lay outside the gene matches. The CDR3 covers 17 residues. The germline CDR1 and CDR2 sequences are LGHNA and YSLEER. As DNA, the CDR3 is TGCGCCAGCAGCCAAGGGGCGGGAGGCCCCGCGGCCGATACGCAGTATTTT. As protein: CASSQGAGGPAADTQYF.

This chain connects TRBV6-5 to TRBJ2-3; possible D gene TRBD1, 6 bases. Germline assignment: CDR1 MNHEY and CDR2 SVGAGI. CDR3 length: 16 residues. The ends were cut back, 0 bases at V and 12 bases at J, with 22 bases in the middle. The CDR3, as DNA: TGTGCCAGCAGTTACTCGACTGGGCAGGGGTCAATTAGACAGTATTTT. This encodes CASSYSTGQGSIRQYF.

The sample holds a few counts of this clone. This chain connects TRBV5-1 to TRBJ1-5, with D maybe TRBD1 (6 bases). The germline gives CDR1 SGHRS, CDR2 YFSETQ. V shed 4 bases and J shed 1 base, with 12 bases lying between them. CDR3 length: 15 residues. In DNA form, the CDR3 reads TGCGCCAGCAGCCCCACGGACAGCAGCAATCAGCCCCAGCATTTT. As protein: CASSPTDSSNQPQHF.

The chain employs TRBV6-4 and TRBJ1-6; TRBD1 might be the D (5 bases). The germline gives CDR1 MRHNA, CDR2 SNTAGT. V gave up 3 bases and J gave up 9 bases, with 9 bases separating them. There are 13 residues in the CDR3. CDR3 sequence reads: CASSEIGVSPLHF. The CDR3 region has the DNA TGTGCCAGCAGTGAAATAGGGGTTTCACCCCTCCACTTT.

The gene calls are TRBV7-9 and TRBJ2-7; TRBD2 aligns across 15 bases. J lost 4 bases, V lost 11 bases, and 3 bases had no gene match. This CDR3 has 13 residues. The germline V gene encodes CDR1 SEHNR and CDR2 FQNEAQ (reference sequence). CDR3 DNA: TGTGCCGTGGGGACTAGCGGGGGGTACGAGCAGTACTTC. Translated: CAVGTSGGYEQYF.

V and J are TRBV18 and TRBJ1-5; no reliable D call. The germline V and J ends were trimmed by 2 bases and 0 bases, with 14 bases remaining between them. The length of the CDR3 is 17 residues. Germline assignment: CDR1 KGHSH and CDR2 LQKENI. The DNA of the CDR3 is TGTGCCAGCTCACCAAATACCGGGGATATTAGCAATCAGCCCCAGCATTTT. Translating gives CASSPNTGDISNQPQHF. The variable domain in full, with the rest retrieved from reference TRBV18 and TRBJ1-5, is NAGVMQNPRHLVRRRGQEARLRCSPMKGHSHVYWYRQLPEEGLKFMVYLQKENIIDESGMPKERFSAEFPKEGPSILRIQQVVRGDSAAYFCASSPNTGDISNQPQHFGDGTRLSIL.

CDR3 nucleotides: TGTGCCAGCAGCGTGACAGGGGGGAATTCACCCCTCCACTTT. Translation: CASSVTGGNSPLHF. The chain uses TRBV9 and TRBJ1-6; 9 bases are shared with TRBD1. Germline CDR1 is SGDLS and CDR2 is YYNGEE. Trimming cost V 2 bases and J 7 bases; bases outside gene matches: 1. The CDR3 runs 14 residues. Full variable domain (rest looked up from reference TRBV9 and TRBJ1-6): DSGVTQTPKHLITATGQRVTLRCSPRSGDLSVYWYQQSLDQGLQFLIQYYNGEERAKGNILERFSAQQFPDLHSELNLSSLELGDSALYFCASSVTGGNSPLHFGNGTRLTVT.

The V and J genes are TRBV6-5 and TRBJ2-1; tentative D call: TRBD2 (5 bases). The CDR3 sequence is 14 residues long. V was trimmed by 0 bases and J by 10 bases, leaving 13 bases between them. Per germline, CDR1 MNHEY and CDR2 SVGAGI. The CDR3 nucleotides are TGTGCCAGCAGTTACTCGGAACTAGTAGGAGAGCAGTTCTTC. It codes for CASSYSELVGEQFF.

The V call is TRBV5-8, the J call TRBJ1-2; weak D call: TRBD1 (5 bases). Trimming took off 4 bases at V and 8 bases at J, with 18 bases between the two ends. The CDR3 covers 14 residues. The germline V gene has CDR1 SGHTS and CDR2 YDEGEE. The CDR3 sequence is CASSHAGTAIGYTF. The DNA of the CDR3 is TGTGCCAGCAGCCACGCGGGGACCGCAATCGGCTACACCTTC.

This chain joins TRBV11-3 and TRBJ2-5, with TRBD2 identical over 16 bases. The CDR3 contains 18 residues. V lost 4 bases, J lost 2 bases, and 7 bases stayed unmatched. Germline V lookup: CDR1 SGHNT, CDR2 YENEEA. CDR3: CASSWEPGLAGGQETQYF. CDR3 in DNA: TGTGCCAGCAGCTGGGAACCGGGACTAGCGGGAGGGCAAGAGACCCAGTACTTC.

V gene TRBV6-5 combines with J gene TRBJ1-3; 8 bases fit TRBD1. CDR1 is MNHEY and CDR2 is SVGAGI in the germline V gene. Trimming removed 7 bases from V and 2 bases from J; junction bases left unmatched: 7. The CDR3 is made up of 15 amino acids. The CDR3 DNA reads TGTGCCAGCACCAAGGACAGGGAAGCTGGAAACACCATATATTTT. Translation gives CASTKDREAGNTIYF.